This T cell receptor (beta chain) was retrieved from a study of shared clonotypes between healthy human individuals. Study details: The plates for each donor numbered three CD4 naive, three CD4 memory, two CD8 naive and one CD8 memory. Study-level findings and limits: The study's rarefaction showed incomplete sorted-subset sequencing despite large depth.

Trimming pared 3 bases from V and 8 bases from J, leaving 8 bases between. Germline CDR1 SGDLS, CDR2 YYNGEE. The length of the CDR3 is 11 residues. Genomic DNA belonging to each subset was distributed in equal measure over several immunoSEQ plates. Data came from immunoSEQ multiplex PCR; TCRdb stores just in-frame clones and leaves some out. The repertoire consists of about 2.1 million clones, with about 93% occurring once and the leading ten covering roughly 1.8%. The naive CD8 fraction comprised CD45RO-negative cells positively selected for CCR7 and excluded terminally differentiated effector memory CD45RA+ cells. This clone was seen more than once but under ten times. Its antigen is unknown.

The rearrangement uses TRBV9 and TRBJ1-1; D gene unclear. This receptor was identified in a man aged 18 to 29 in good health. Some clones in this sample may be carry-over from other donors' samples. The sequencing input was naive CD8+ T cells from PBMCs. CDR3 sequence reads: CASSEQREAFF. CDR3 sequence (DNA): TGTGCCAGCAGCGAACAGCGAGAAGCTTTCTTT.